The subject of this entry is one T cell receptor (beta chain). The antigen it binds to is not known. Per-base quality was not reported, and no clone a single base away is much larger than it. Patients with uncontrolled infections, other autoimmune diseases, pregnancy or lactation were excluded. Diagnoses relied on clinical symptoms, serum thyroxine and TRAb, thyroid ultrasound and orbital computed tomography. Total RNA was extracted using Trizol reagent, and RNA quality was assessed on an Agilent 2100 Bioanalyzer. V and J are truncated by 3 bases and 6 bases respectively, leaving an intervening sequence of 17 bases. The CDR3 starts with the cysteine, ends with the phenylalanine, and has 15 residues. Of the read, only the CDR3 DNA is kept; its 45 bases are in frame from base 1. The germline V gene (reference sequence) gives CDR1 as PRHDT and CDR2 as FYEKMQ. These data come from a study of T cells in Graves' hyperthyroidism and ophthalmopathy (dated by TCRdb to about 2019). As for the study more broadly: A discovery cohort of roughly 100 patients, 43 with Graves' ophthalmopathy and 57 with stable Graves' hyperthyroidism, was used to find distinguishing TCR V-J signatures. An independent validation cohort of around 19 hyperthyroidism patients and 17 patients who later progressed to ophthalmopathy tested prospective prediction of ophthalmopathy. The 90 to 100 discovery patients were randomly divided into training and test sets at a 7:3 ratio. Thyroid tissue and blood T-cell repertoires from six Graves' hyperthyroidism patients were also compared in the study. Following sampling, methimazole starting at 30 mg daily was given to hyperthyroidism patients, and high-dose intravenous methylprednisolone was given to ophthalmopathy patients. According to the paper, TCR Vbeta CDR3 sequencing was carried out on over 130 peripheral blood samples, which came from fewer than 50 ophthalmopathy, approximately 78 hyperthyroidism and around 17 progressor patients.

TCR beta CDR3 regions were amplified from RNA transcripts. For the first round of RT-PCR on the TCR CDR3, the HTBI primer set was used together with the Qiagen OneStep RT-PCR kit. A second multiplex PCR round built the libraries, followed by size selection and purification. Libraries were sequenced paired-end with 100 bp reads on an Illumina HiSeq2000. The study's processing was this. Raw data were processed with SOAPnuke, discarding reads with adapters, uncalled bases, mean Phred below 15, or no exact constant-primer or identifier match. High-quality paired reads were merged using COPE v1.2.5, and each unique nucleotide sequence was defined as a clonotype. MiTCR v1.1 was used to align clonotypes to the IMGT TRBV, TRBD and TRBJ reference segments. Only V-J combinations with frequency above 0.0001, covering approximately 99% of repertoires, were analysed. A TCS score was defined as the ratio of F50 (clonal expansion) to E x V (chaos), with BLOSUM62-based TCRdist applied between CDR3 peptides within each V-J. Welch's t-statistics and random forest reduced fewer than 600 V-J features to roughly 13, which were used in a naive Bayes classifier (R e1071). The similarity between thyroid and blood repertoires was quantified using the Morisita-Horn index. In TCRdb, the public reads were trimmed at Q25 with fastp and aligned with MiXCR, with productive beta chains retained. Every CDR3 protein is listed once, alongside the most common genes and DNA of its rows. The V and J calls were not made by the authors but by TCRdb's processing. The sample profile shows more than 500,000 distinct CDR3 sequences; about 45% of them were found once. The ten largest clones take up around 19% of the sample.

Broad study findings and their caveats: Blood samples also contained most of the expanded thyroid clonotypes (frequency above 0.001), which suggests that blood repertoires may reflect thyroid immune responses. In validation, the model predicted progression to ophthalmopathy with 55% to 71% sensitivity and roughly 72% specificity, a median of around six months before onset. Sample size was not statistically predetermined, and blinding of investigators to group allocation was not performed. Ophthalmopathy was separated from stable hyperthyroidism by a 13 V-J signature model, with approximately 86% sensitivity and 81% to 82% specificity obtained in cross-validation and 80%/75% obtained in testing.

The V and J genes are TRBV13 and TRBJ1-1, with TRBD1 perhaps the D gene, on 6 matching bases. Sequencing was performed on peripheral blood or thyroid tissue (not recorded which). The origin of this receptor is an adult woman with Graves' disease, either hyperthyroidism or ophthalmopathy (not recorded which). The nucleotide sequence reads TGTGCCAGCAGCTTCATAACGGTGGCAGGGGCTGAAGCTTTCTTT. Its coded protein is CASSFITVAGAEAFF.